The sample holds many counts of the clone carrying this T cell receptor (beta chain). What it binds is not known. The data belong to a study of molecular identifiers for immune sequencing clone quantification. Background on the study: Replicates partitioned RNA from approximately 20,000 or 98,000 naive CD8 cells into five parts, sequencing four.

TCRdb re-called the PCR reads through MiXCR, storing one row per CDR3 protein. The table lists approximately 670,000 distinct CDR3 sequences, approximately 20% of them singletons. The J segment lost 2 bases and the V segment lost 0 bases, leaving 11 bases of the junction unmatched. The CDR3 is 19 amino acids. CDR1 is LGHNA and CDR2 is YNFKEQ in the germline V gene. Study observations and caveats: Clones above 20 RNA copies contained over 99% of effector molecules but under 1% of naive ones.

Naive CD8 T cells were sorted, and the gate applied was CD8+CD4-CCR7+CD45RA+. The specimen sequenced was naive CD8+ T cells from blood, with Jurkat cell RNA spiked in. Stated subset: FACS-sorted CD8+CD4-CCR7+CD45RA+ naive T cells. The V and J genes are TRBV4-2 and TRBJ2-3, with TRBD2 identical over 10 bases. The clonotype was recovered from a human donor in good health. Some libraries in this study had Jurkat cell RNA spiked in. Here the CDR3 reads CASSQDLASGSWDTDTQYF. CDR3 in DNA: TGTGCCAGCAGCCAAGATCTGGCTAGCGGGAGTTGGGACACAGATACGCAGTATTTT.